This TCR beta chain came from a study of cytomegalovirus exposure and HLA in healthy donors (dated by TCRdb to 2016 to 2017). Study-wide context: A later analysis indicated that the 100 to 150 validation repertoires were generated on the platform also employed for the 700 or so repertoires of the first cohort. To predict cytomegalovirus infection status, the study combined high-throughput TCR immunosequencing, statistical association of individual TCRs with disease status, and machine learning. A separate validation cohort of 100 to 150 different subjects was used in addition to the 666-subject first cohort. The study aimed to test whether cataloging public T cell receptors could reveal signatures of past pathogen exposure.

The donors were included in the validation cohort of over a hundred subjects, a group kept apart from the approximately 700-subject first cohort. Library generation was performed with the immunoSEQ multiplex PCR assay. Processing in the source paper ran as follows. A statistical classification framework was developed to diagnose cytomegalovirus status using the catalog of TCR beta chain sequences. The source is immuneACCESS, and TCRdb retained only in-frame sequences with V and J called. Part of the clones is not carried over; for the studies checked, unresolved V genes explain less than half of this, and the remainder is unexplained. The V and J calls and clone size come from that table; D and trimming were worked out from the DNA. This sample comprises roughly 200,000 clones, 86% of them detected only once. The ten largest clones take up less than 9.5% of the sample. The V end loses 1 base and the J end loses 1 base, and a stretch of 7 bases separates them. In the germline V gene, CDR1 corresponds to SGHVS and CDR2 to FNYEAQ. The CDR3 contains 15 residues, cysteine and phenylalanine counted. Just the 45-base CDR3 DNA is kept, in frame starting at base 1.

Of note for this clone: Its binding antigen is unknown. No clone much larger than this one lies a single base away; base qualities are absent.

The paper as a whole reports these results and caveats: The study gave a list of about 150 TCR beta chains associated with cytomegalovirus. The authors suggested that the approach could potentially be generalized to other disease states and immunological phenotypes. The classifier was reported to diagnose cytomegalovirus status with high specificity and sensitivity in both the original cohort and the validation cohort. The validation cohort had no HLA typing available for a later analysis, so co-occurrence within that cohort was assessed over all 130 or so repertoires. In vitro tests confirmed that a few of the cytomegalovirus-associated TCR beta chains recognize cytomegalovirus antigens. While some public TCRs were present in many individuals, most TCR sequences turned up only very rarely across donors. Of the cluster scores, about 94% were above 0 in a later analysis, which found that TCRs clustered in the first cohort also tended to co-occur in the 120 or so validation repertoires.

The receptor was isolated from a man aged 25-40 years in good health and CMV-seropositive. This chain is built from TRBV7-6 and TRBJ2-2; confidence is insufficient to name the D gene. The sample taken for sequencing was PBMCs. The CDR3 sequence is CASSLGPWNTGELFF. The DNA sequence is TGTGCCAGCAGCTTAGGTCCATGGAACACCGGGGAGCTGTTTTTT.